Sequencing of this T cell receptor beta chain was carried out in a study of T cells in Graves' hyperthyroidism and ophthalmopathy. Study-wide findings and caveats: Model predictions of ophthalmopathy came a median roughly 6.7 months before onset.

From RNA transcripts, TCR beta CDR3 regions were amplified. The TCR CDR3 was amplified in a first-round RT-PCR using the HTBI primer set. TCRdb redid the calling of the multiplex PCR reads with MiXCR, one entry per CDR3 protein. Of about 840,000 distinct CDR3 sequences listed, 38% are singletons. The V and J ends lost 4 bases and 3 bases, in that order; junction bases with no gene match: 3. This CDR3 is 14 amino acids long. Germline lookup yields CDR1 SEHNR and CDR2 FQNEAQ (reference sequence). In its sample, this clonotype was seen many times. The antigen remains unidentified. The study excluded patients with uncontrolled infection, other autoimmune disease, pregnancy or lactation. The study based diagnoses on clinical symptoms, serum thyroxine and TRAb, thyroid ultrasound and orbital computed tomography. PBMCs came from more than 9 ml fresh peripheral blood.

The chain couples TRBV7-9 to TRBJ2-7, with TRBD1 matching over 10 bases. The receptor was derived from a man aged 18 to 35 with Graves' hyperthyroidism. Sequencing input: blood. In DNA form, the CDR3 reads TGTGCCAGCAGCTCCCGGGACAGGGGCTACGAGCAGTACTTC. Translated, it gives CASSSRDRGYEQYF.